A selection of T cell receptor beta chains follows, all from one sample in a study of blood T cell repertoires in COVID-19. Sequencing used immunoSEQ multiplex PCR; TCRdb keeps in-frame clones, though not all of them. The sample has around 150,000 clones; about 88% are singletons. The sequenced sample consisted of peripheral blood. The receptor set was obtained from a human donor with COVID-19, enrolled during active disease. The donor label of this sample is uncertain. Each CDR3 is given with its conserved first and last residue. Each record gives: CDR3 DNA, CDR3 protein, clone size, CDR3 length, D gene, V gene, J gene. The D gene is left open where the match is weak. Not all rows give a size; the values are once, few, many and, for expanded clones, a class.

CDR3 DNA: TGTGCCAGCAGGGCCGGGGATCAGCCCCAGCATTTT; CDR3 protein: CASRAGDQPQHF; clone size: NA; CDR3 length: 12; D gene: NA; V gene: TRBV2; J gene: TRBJ1-5
CDR3 DNA: TGTGCCAGCAGTCGGTGGACAGGGGGCGAGAATTCACCCCTCCACTTT; CDR3 protein: CASSRWTGGENSPLHF; clone size: many; CDR3 length: 16; D gene: TRBD1; V gene: TRBV27; J gene: TRBJ1-6
CDR3 DNA: TGTGCCAGCAGCCATTTGCCGGGCACTGAAGCTTTCTTT; CDR3 protein: CASSHLPGTEAFF; clone size: NA; CDR3 length: 13; D gene: NA; V gene: TRBV14; J gene: TRBJ1-1
CDR3 DNA: TGTGCCAGCAGCCCGACAGGGCCTTGGACTGAAGCTTTCTTT; CDR3 protein: CASSPTGPWTEAFF; clone size: once; CDR3 length: 14; D gene: TRBD1; V gene: TRBV6-5; J gene: TRBJ1-1
CDR3 DNA: TGTGCCAGCAGCCCTACTACGACAGGGGGCTTTACTGAAGCTTTCTTT; CDR3 protein: CASSPTTTGGFTEAFF; clone size: once; CDR3 length: 16; D gene: TRBD1; V gene: TRBV6-2/TRBV6-3; J gene: TRBJ1-1
CDR3 DNA: TGTGCCAGCAGCGGCCAGGGGGGTTGGGAGACCCAGTACTTC; CDR3 protein: CASSGQGGWETQYF; clone size: NA; CDR3 length: 14; D gene: NA; V gene: TRBV9; J gene: TRBJ2-5
CDR3 DNA: TGTGCCAGCAGTGAATCGGTAGGGGGGGCGCACGGCTACACCTTC; CDR3 protein: CASSESVGGAHGYTF; clone size: once; CDR3 length: 15; D gene: NA; V gene: TRBV2; J gene: TRBJ1-2
CDR3 DNA: TGTGCCATCAGTGAGTCGGCGACTAGCGCCACAGATACGCAGTATTTT; CDR3 protein: CAISESATSATDTQYF; clone size: NA; CDR3 length: 16; D gene: TRBD2; V gene: TRBV10-3; J gene: TRBJ2-3
CDR3 DNA: TGTGCCAGCTTGGGCCAGCTAGGGGAGGGTGGCTACACCTTC; CDR3 protein: CASLGQLGEGGYTF; clone size: few; CDR3 length: 14; D gene: NA; V gene: TRBV25-1; J gene: TRBJ1-2
CDR3 DNA: TGTGCCAGTAGTATCGGCCGAGACAGGGCCTACGAGCAGTACTTC; CDR3 protein: CASSIGRDRAYEQYF; clone size: NA; CDR3 length: 15; D gene: TRBD1; V gene: TRBV19; J gene: TRBJ2-7
CDR3 DNA: TGTGCCAGTAGTTATACTCGGGGGGGGACGGAGACCCAGTACTTC; CDR3 protein: CASSYTRGGTETQYF; clone size: NA; CDR3 length: 15; D gene: TRBD2; V gene: TRBV19; J gene: TRBJ2-5
CDR3 DNA: TGTGCCAGTAGTATTTCGGTTGCTGGAAACACCATATATTTT; CDR3 protein: CASSISVAGNTIYF; clone size: NA; CDR3 length: 14; D gene: NA; V gene: TRBV19; J gene: TRBJ1-3
CDR3 DNA: TGCGCCAGCAGCCTCCGGGACAGGGGGCCCCTAGGTTCACCCCTCCACTTT; CDR3 protein: CASSLRDRGPLGSPLHF; clone size: NA; CDR3 length: 17; D gene: TRBD1; V gene: TRBV4-1; J gene: TRBJ1-6
CDR3 DNA: TGCGCCAGCAGCTTGGGACTAGCGGGAGGCTACAATGAGCAGTTCTTC; CDR3 protein: CASSLGLAGGYNEQFF; clone size: NA; CDR3 length: 16; D gene: TRBD2; V gene: TRBV5-1; J gene: TRBJ2-1
CDR3 DNA: TGTGCCAGCAGCCAAGGACTAGCGGGCGGAGAGACCCAGTACTTC; CDR3 protein: CASSQGLAGGETQYF; clone size: NA; CDR3 length: 15; D gene: TRBD2; V gene: TRBV3-1/TRBV3-2; J gene: TRBJ2-5
CDR3 DNA: TGTGCCAGCAGTTCCGACCAGGTGGGGCAGTATTTT; CDR3 protein: CASSSDQVGQYF; clone size: NA; CDR3 length: 12; D gene: NA; V gene: TRBV28; J gene: TRBJ2-3
CDR3 DNA: TGTGCCAGCAGCTTGGCCGGGACAGGGGAGGTGGAGACCCAGTACTTC; CDR3 protein: CASSLAGTGEVETQYF; clone size: NA; CDR3 length: 16; D gene: TRBD1; V gene: TRBV5-4; J gene: TRBJ2-5
CDR3 DNA: TGCGCCAGCAGCCAAGAGTGGGGGCCCTACGAGCAGTACTTC; CDR3 protein: CASSQEWGPYEQYF; clone size: NA; CDR3 length: 14; D gene: NA; V gene: TRBV4-1; J gene: TRBJ2-7
CDR3 DNA: TGTGCCAGCGAGTCAAGCGGGAGTTCGAATACGCAGTATTTT; CDR3 protein: CASESSGSSNTQYF; clone size: NA; CDR3 length: 14; D gene: TRBD2; V gene: TRBV2; J gene: TRBJ2-3
CDR3 DNA: TGTGCCAGCAACGAAGACAGGAACACTGAAGCTTTCTTT; CDR3 protein: CASNEDRNTEAFF; clone size: NA; CDR3 length: 13; D gene: NA; V gene: TRBV2; J gene: TRBJ1-1
CDR3 DNA: TGTGCCAGCAGCTTGGCTCGCACTGAAGCTTTCTTT; CDR3 protein: CASSLARTEAFF; clone size: NA; CDR3 length: 12; D gene: NA; V gene: TRBV5-4; J gene: TRBJ1-1
CDR3 DNA: TGTGCCAGCAGTGATATTTTCGTAAATGGGGACAGGGCCTCCGAAAAACTGTTTTTT; CDR3 protein: CASSDIFVNGDRASEKLFF; clone size: NA; CDR3 length: 19; D gene: TRBD1; V gene: TRBV2; J gene: TRBJ1-4
CDR3 DNA: TGCGCCAGCAGCTTGTCCGGACAGGGAGGTCAGCCCCAGCATTTT; CDR3 protein: CASSLSGQGGQPQHF; clone size: NA; CDR3 length: 15; D gene: TRBD1; V gene: TRBV5-1; J gene: TRBJ1-5
CDR3 DNA: TGTGCCACCAGTGATTTTGGGACAGTCTACAATGAGCAGTTCTTC; CDR3 protein: CATSDFGTVYNEQFF; clone size: NA; CDR3 length: 15; D gene: TRBD1; V gene: TRBV24-1; J gene: TRBJ2-1
CDR3 DNA: TGTGCCAGTAGTATCCGGAAAGCGGGGGGCACAGATACGCAGTATTTT; CDR3 protein: CASSIRKAGGTDTQYF; clone size: NA; CDR3 length: 16; D gene: TRBD2; V gene: TRBV19; J gene: TRBJ2-3
CDR3 DNA: TGTGCCAGTAGTACCCCGGGGAACCCTAAACTGTTTTTT; CDR3 protein: CASSTPGNPKLFF; clone size: NA; CDR3 length: 13; D gene: NA; V gene: TRBV19; J gene: TRBJ1-4
CDR3 DNA: TGTGCCAGCAGTTTGGACAGGGGGCAAGAGCAGTACTTC; CDR3 protein: CASSLDRGQEQYF; clone size: NA; CDR3 length: 13; D gene: TRBD1; V gene: TRBV27; J gene: TRBJ2-7
CDR3 DNA: TGTGCCAGCAGCCAAGCCCGACTAGCGGGGGGTCTCAATGAGCAGTTCTTC; CDR3 protein: CASSQARLAGGLNEQFF; clone size: NA; CDR3 length: 17; D gene: TRBD2; V gene: TRBV4-2; J gene: TRBJ2-1
CDR3 DNA: TGTGCCAGCAGCGCTCCCGGGACAGGGTCCGGAAACACCATATATTTT; CDR3 protein: CASSAPGTGSGNTIYF; clone size: NA; CDR3 length: 16; D gene: TRBD1; V gene: TRBV9; J gene: TRBJ1-3
CDR3 DNA: TGTGCCAGCAGTGAAGCACCTAAACTGTGGGGGCCGGATCAGCCCCAGCATTTT; CDR3 protein: CASSEAPKLWGPDQPQHF; clone size: NA; CDR3 length: 18; D gene: NA; V gene: TRBV6-1; J gene: TRBJ1-5
CDR3 DNA: TGTGCCAGCAGCACGGGATTCCCGGGCTATGGCTACACCTTC; CDR3 protein: CASSTGFPGYGYTF; clone size: once; CDR3 length: 14; D gene: NA; V gene: TRBV5-6; J gene: TRBJ1-2
CDR3 DNA: TGTGCCAGCAGCCCCACCGCGGGATCCTACAATGAGCAGTTCTTC; CDR3 protein: CASSPTAGSYNEQFF; clone size: NA; CDR3 length: 15; D gene: NA; V gene: TRBV3-1/TRBV3-2; J gene: TRBJ2-1
CDR3 DNA: TGCGCCAGCAGCACTGAGGGCGGCCTTGGAGAGCAGTTCTTC; CDR3 protein: CASSTEGGLGEQFF; clone size: NA; CDR3 length: 14; D gene: NA; V gene: TRBV5-1; J gene: TRBJ2-1
CDR3 DNA: TGCAGCGTTTCGGGGGAAGAGACCCAGTACTTC; CDR3 protein: CSVSGEETQYF; clone size: NA; CDR3 length: 11; D gene: NA; V gene: TRBV29-1; J gene: TRBJ2-5
CDR3 DNA: TGCGCCAGCAGGGCCGGGACAGGGCTCGGGGAGCTGTTTTTT; CDR3 protein: CASRAGTGLGELFF; clone size: NA; CDR3 length: 14; D gene: TRBD1; V gene: TRBV4-1; J gene: TRBJ2-2
CDR3 DNA: TGTGCCAGTAGGGCAGGGTACTCTGGAAACACCATATATTTT; CDR3 protein: CASRAGYSGNTIYF; clone size: NA; CDR3 length: 14; D gene: NA; V gene: TRBV19; J gene: TRBJ1-3
CDR3 DNA: TGTGCCACCAGCAGAGATCGAGGAGGGGGCGTAGGAAACACCATATATTTT; CDR3 protein: CATSRDRGGGVGNTIYF; clone size: NA; CDR3 length: 17; D gene: TRBD1; V gene: TRBV15; J gene: TRBJ1-3
CDR3 DNA: TGCGCCAGCAGCTTAGGGCAGGGTAGGCACACTGAAGCTTTCTTT; CDR3 protein: CASSLGQGRHTEAFF; clone size: NA; CDR3 length: 15; D gene: NA; V gene: TRBV5-1; J gene: TRBJ1-1
CDR3 DNA: TGTGCCAGCAGTGGGGCAGCGGGTTCGTTGTCCTATAATTCACCCCTCCACTTT; CDR3 protein: CASSGAAGSLSYNSPLHF; clone size: NA; CDR3 length: 18; D gene: NA; V gene: TRBV6-1; J gene: TRBJ1-6
CDR3 DNA: TGTGCCAGCAGTGCAACAGGGAATGGTGAAAAACTGTTTTTT; CDR3 protein: CASSATGNGEKLFF; clone size: NA; CDR3 length: 14; D gene: NA; V gene: TRBV6-6; J gene: TRBJ1-4
CDR3 DNA: TGTGCCAGCAGCCTGGGACTGGGGGACACTGAAGCTTTCTTT; CDR3 protein: CASSLGLGDTEAFF; clone size: once; CDR3 length: 14; D gene: NA; V gene: TRBV7-9; J gene: TRBJ1-1
CDR3 DNA: TGTGCCAGCAGTTCCTCAGCGGGAGGTCCCTACAATGAGCAGTTCTTC; CDR3 protein: CASSSSAGGPYNEQFF; clone size: NA; CDR3 length: 16; D gene: TRBD2; V gene: TRBV25-1; J gene: TRBJ2-1
CDR3 DNA: TGTGCCAGCAGAGCGGACGGATACTATGGCTACACCTTC; CDR3 protein: CASRADGYYGYTF; clone size: NA; CDR3 length: 13; D gene: NA; V gene: TRBV2; J gene: TRBJ1-2
CDR3 DNA: TGTGCCATCACACAGGGGGCCTCGAACACTGAAGCTTTCTTT; CDR3 protein: CAITQGASNTEAFF; clone size: NA; CDR3 length: 14; D gene: TRBD1; V gene: TRBV10-3; J gene: TRBJ1-1
CDR3 DNA: TGCGCCAGCAGATCAGCGGGGGGTCTAGATACGCAGTATTTT; CDR3 protein: CASRSAGGLDTQYF; clone size: NA; CDR3 length: 14; D gene: TRBD2; V gene: TRBV10-2; J gene: TRBJ2-3
CDR3 DNA: TGTGCCAGCAGCTTAGAGGCTAGCACAGATACGCAGTATTTT; CDR3 protein: CASSLEASTDTQYF; clone size: NA; CDR3 length: 14; D gene: NA; V gene: TRBV7-3; J gene: TRBJ2-3
CDR3 DNA: TGCAGCGTCGACGGAGGACTAGCGGGAGTTCACTACGAGCAGTACTTC; CDR3 protein: CSVDGGLAGVHYEQYF; clone size: NA; CDR3 length: 16; D gene: TRBD2; V gene: TRBV29-1; J gene: TRBJ2-7
CDR3 DNA: TGTGCCAAGAACAGGGGGCCGACCTATAATTCACCCCTCCACTTT; CDR3 protein: CAKNRGPTYNSPLHF; clone size: NA; CDR3 length: 15; D gene: TRBD1; V gene: TRBV2; J gene: TRBJ1-6
CDR3 DNA: TGTGCCAGCAGAGTAAGACAGGGATTCTACAATGAGCAGTTCTTC; CDR3 protein: CASRVRQGFYNEQFF; clone size: NA; CDR3 length: 15; D gene: TRBD1; V gene: TRBV6-1; J gene: TRBJ2-1
CDR3 DNA: TGTGCCAGCAGCTCTACCGGGGGGCTGTTCTCCTACGAGCAGTACTTC; CDR3 protein: CASSSTGGLFSYEQYF; clone size: NA; CDR3 length: 16; D gene: NA; V gene: TRBV7-9; J gene: TRBJ2-7
CDR3 DNA: TGCGCCAGCAGCTTACAGGACAACTATGGCTACACCTTC; CDR3 protein: CASSLQDNYGYTF; clone size: NA; CDR3 length: 13; D gene: NA; V gene: TRBV5-1; J gene: TRBJ1-2
CDR3 DNA: TGCGCCAGCAGCTACGGACAGGGGGCAGGGGAGACCCAGTACTTC; CDR3 protein: CASSYGQGAGETQYF; clone size: NA; CDR3 length: 15; D gene: TRBD1; V gene: TRBV5-1; J gene: TRBJ2-5
CDR3 DNA: TGTGCCAGCAGTCGAGTACAGGGTGGAGGAGAGACCCAGTACTTC; CDR3 protein: CASSRVQGGGETQYF; clone size: once; CDR3 length: 15; D gene: NA; V gene: TRBV2; J gene: TRBJ2-5
CDR3 DNA: TGTGCCAGCAGCTTAGGGACAGGGGTTGGCTACACCTTC; CDR3 protein: CASSLGTGVGYTF; clone size: NA; CDR3 length: 13; D gene: TRBD1; V gene: TRBV7-2; J gene: TRBJ1-2
CDR3 DNA: TGTGCCAGCACCCCGGGCAGGACAAACACAGATACGCAGTATTTT; CDR3 protein: CASTPGRTNTDTQYF; clone size: NA; CDR3 length: 15; D gene: NA; V gene: TRBV27; J gene: TRBJ2-3
CDR3 DNA: TGTGCTAGTGGTTTGGCTACCTCCGGGACATCGGGGTACACCTTC; CDR3 protein: CASGLATSGTSGYTF; clone size: once; CDR3 length: 15; D gene: NA; V gene: TRBV12-5; J gene: TRBJ1-2